This T cell receptor beta chain was sequenced during a study of T-cell memory formation after mild COVID-19. This CDR3 is 14 amino acids long. Germline V lookup: CDR1 SQVTM, CDR2 ANQGSEA. V was clipped by 0 bases and J by 6 bases, with 11 bases between them. TCRdb re-analysed the 5' RACE reads in MiXCR, keeping a single row per CDR3 protein. Among some 130,000 distinct CDR3 sequences listed, less than 25% were seen once. Sequenced material: PBMCs or a T cell subset sorted from them (not recorded which). V gene TRBV29-1 combines with J gene TRBJ1-4; no clear D. The receptor comes from an adult woman who had mild COVID-19 (a few samples of this study predate the infection). Cell type and time point are not known. DNA for the CDR3: TGCAGCGTTGAAGAGATAGAGGGAGATGAAAAACTGTTTTTT. Protein: CSVEEIEGDEKLFF. Drawing the rest from reference TRBV29-1 and TRBJ1-4, the complete variable domain is SAVISQKPSRDICQRGTSLTIQCQVDSQVTMMFWYRQQPGQSLTLIATANQGSEATYESGFVIDKFPISRPNLTFSTLTVSNMSPEDSSIYLCSVEEIEGDEKLFFGSGTQLSVL.